This T cell receptor beta chain was identified during a study of T-cell reconstitution after alpha-beta-depleted transplantation in children. Broader study findings: Several hundred expanded graft clones reportedly were the source of alpha-beta T cells about two months after transplant. Surviving thymic progenitors and recipient T cells were the source of high TCRbeta diversity at day 60 in some patients. One year post-transplant, T-cell counts and diversity were largely derived from T cells produced anew.

The library targeted TCRbeta and was prepared with unique molecular identifiers. Each CDR3 protein gets one entry after TCRdb re-called the PCR reads with MiXCR. The repertoire holds roughly 790,000 distinct CDR3 sequences, with around 17% as singletons. The CDR3 runs to 13 residues. The germline gives CDR1 DFQATT, CDR2 SNEGSKA (reference sequence). V gave up 4 bases and J gave up 0 bases, with 10 bases separating them. At least ten counts were recorded for this clonotype. Its antigen is still unknown. The sequence came from a male patient younger than 18 who had a stem cell transplant for acute lymphoblastic leukemia, so the T cells may come from the graft donor. Here the sequenced sample was PBMCs, mostly from graft donor cells, taken 360 days after TCRalphabeta/CD19-depleted stem cell transplant. The chain links TRBV20-1 to TRBJ2-7, with D possibly matching TRBD1 (6 bases). Written as DNA, the CDR3 is TGCAGTGCTAACTCAGGGGCCTCCTACGAGCAGTACTTC. It translates to CSANSGASYEQYF.